The rows below give T cell receptor beta chains drawn from one sample of a study of blood T cell repertoires in COVID-19. Assay: immunoSEQ multiplex PCR; the TCRdb copy retains only in-frame clones and omits some. The profile shows roughly 330,000 clones, around 84% of them singletons. Source material: PBMCs or T cells enriched from blood (not recorded which). These receptors all stem from a woman younger than 35 who had recovered from COVID-19. The CDR3 runs from the conserved cysteine through the conserved F or W. A D gene is named only where the DNA matches it firmly. Size is stated for part of the rows, as once, few or many counts, or as a class when the clone is expanded.

TRBV27	TRBD1	TRBJ1-2	.	TGTGCCAGCAGTCCGAGACAGGGGACGGTGAATGGCTACACCTTC	CASSPRQGTVNGYTF
TRBV30	.	TRBJ2-5	.	TGTGCCTGGAGTCGGCGACTATCCAAAACTCTGCAAGAGACCCAGTACTTC	CAWSRRLSKTLQETQYF
TRBV24-1	.	TRBJ2-7	.	TGTGCCACCAGTGATGCCCGTAGAGGGGACACTTTGGTCTACGAGCAGTACTTC	CATSDARRGDTLVYEQYF
TRBV18	.	TRBJ1-2	.	TGTGCCAGCTCACCACAAGGGACAAGCAACTATGGCTACACCTTC	CASSPQGTSNYGYTF
TRBV7-9	TRBD1	TRBJ2-7	.	TGTGCCAGCAGTTCTACCATGGGGGACAGGGTCAACGAGCAGTACTTC	CASSSTMGDRVNEQYF
TRBV19	TRBD2	TRBJ2-2	.	TGTGCCAGTAGTATAGTCACTAGCGGGAGAGGCGCCGGGGAGCTGTTTTTT	CASSIVTSGRGAGELFF
TRBV19	.	TRBJ1-6	.	TGTGCCAGTAGTCGTCGACGACAGGAGAATTCACCCCTCCACTTT	CASSRRRQENSPLHF
TRBV6-1	TRBD1	TRBJ1-1	.	TGTGCCAGCAGTGAAGGGACAGGGCTGAACACTGAAGCTTTCTTT	CASSEGTGLNTEAFF
TRBV7-2	.	TRBJ1-5	once	TGTGCCAGCAGCCCCCAGTTCGGGAATCAGCCCCAGCATTTT	CASSPQFGNQPQHF
TRBV5-4	TRBD1	TRBJ2-7	.	TGTGCCAGCAGCGAGCCTTCCGGGACAGGCTACGAGCAGTACTTC	CASSEPSGTGYEQYF
TRBV15	.	TRBJ2-1	.	TGTGCCACCAGCCGGGACAAAGGTTACAATGAGCAGTTCTTC	CATSRDKGYNEQFF
TRBV4-1	TRBD2	TRBJ2-2	.	TGCGCCAGCAGCCAAGGCGGAACTAGCGGGGGGACCGGGGAGCTGTTTTTT	CASSQGGTSGGTGELFF
TRBV13	TRBD1	TRBJ1-1	.	TGTGCCAGCAGCTTAGGGGGACAGGGGTACAGGAACACTGAAGCTTTCTTT	CASSLGGQGYRNTEAFF
TRBV6-1	.	TRBJ1-6	once	TGTGCCAGCAGTGAAGAGGGGTCTTACCCTTTTTCACCCCTCCACTTT	CASSEEGSYPFSPLHF
TRBV30	TRBD2	TRBJ2-3	.	TGTGCCTGGAGTGGAGCGGGGGCCTTAACAGATACGCAGTATTTT	CAWSGAGALTDTQYF
TRBV30	TRBD2	TRBJ2-2	.	TGTGCCTGGAGCGGGACTAGCGGGAGGGCGGACGGGGAGCTGTTTTTT	CAWSGTSGRADGELFF
TRBV19	TRBD1	TRBJ1-1	.	TGTGCCAGTATTGGGACAGGGATTGGCACTGAAGCTTTCTTT	CASIGTGIGTEAFF
TRBV19	TRBD2	TRBJ2-1	.	TGTGCCAGTAGTGGGCGGGGGGGCTACAATGAGCAGTTCTTC	CASSGRGGYNEQFF
TRBV2	.	TRBJ2-7	.	TGTGCCAGCAGTGAAGACAGGGCTTTTTCCTACGAGCAGTACTTC	CASSEDRAFSYEQYF
TRBV18	.	TRBJ2-7	.	TGTGCCAGCTCACCCTCGGTGGGTAGGAGCTCCTACGAGCAGTACTTC	CASSPSVGRSSYEQYF
TRBV29-1	TRBD1	TRBJ1-2	.	TGCAGCGTTGAATCGGACAGGCTGGGGGCGTACACCTTC	CSVESDRLGAYTF
TRBV10-2	TRBD2	TRBJ2-3	.	TGCGCCAGCAGAGCGAGCGGGGGTTACTCAGATACGCAGTATTTT	CASRASGGYSDTQYF
TRBV9	.	TRBJ2-1	.	TGTGCCAGCAGCGTAGATGGAGGGCGTGAGCAGTTCTTC	CASSVDGGREQFF
TRBV13	TRBD2	TRBJ2-2	few	TGTGCCAGCAGCTTAGGGGGACTAGGAGACACCGGGGAGCTGTTTTTT	CASSLGGLGDTGELFF
TRBV18	.	TRBJ1-6	.	TGTGCCAGCTCACCGACCGGGAATTCACCCCTCCACTTT	CASSPTGNSPLHF
TRBV10-1	TRBD1	TRBJ1-3	.	TGCGCCAGCAGTGAGGAGGGGGCGAGTGGAAACACCATATATTTT	CASSEEGASGNTIYF
TRBV7-8	.	TRBJ1-3	.	TGTGCCAGCAGCTTAGACCCCGTGGGCGGAAACACCATATATTTT	CASSLDPVGGNTIYF
TRBV6-1	.	TRBJ1-5	.	TGTGCCAGCAGTGAAACGGGAAGTCAGCCCCAGCATTTT	CASSETGSQPQHF
TRBV12-3/TRBV12-4	TRBD1	TRBJ1-1	.	TGTGCCAGCAGCTCAGGGGGCTGGGTAGCTTTCTTT	CASSSGGWVAFF
TRBV7-6	.	TRBJ1-2	.	TGTGCCAGCAGCCCCGGGAACAGTAACTATGGCTACACCTTC	CASSPGNSNYGYTF
TRBV7-3	.	TRBJ1-1	few	TGTGCCAGCAGCCGCACCCAGGGTACTGAAGCTTTCTTT	CASSRTQGTEAFF
TRBV19	TRBD2	TRBJ2-2	.	TGTGCCAGTACTCCCTGGACTAGCGGTAACACCGGGGAGCTGTTTTTT	CASTPWTSGNTGELFF
TRBV4-2	.	TRBJ2-5	.	TGTGCCAGCAGCGTCTCAGGACAAGAGACCCAGTACTTC	CASSVSGQETQYF
TRBV7-2	.	TRBJ1-2	.	TGTGCCAGCAGCTCCAGCTTGGGGGGAGGATATGGCTACACCTTC	CASSSSLGGGYGYTF
TRBV12-3/TRBV12-4	.	TRBJ1-1	.	TGTGCCAGCAGTAATAGGGGGGGTAAAGCTTTCTTT	CASSNRGGKAFF
TRBV10-2	TRBD1	TRBJ1-4	.	TGCGCCAGCAGTGAGGCCCAGGGGGCGCGTAATAATGAAAAACTGTTTTTT	CASSEAQGARNNEKLFF
TRBV5-1	.	TRBJ1-1	.	TGCGCCAGCAGCCCGCAGGGGCACACTGAAGCTTTCTTT	CASSPQGHTEAFF
TRBV15	TRBD2	TRBJ2-4	.	TGTGCCACGGCCTCCCCGGGGGGTAACATTCAGTACTTC	CATASPGGNIQYF
TRBV5-4	TRBD1	TRBJ1-1	once	TGTGCCAGCAGCTTGGTTACAGGGGCCGCTGAAGCTTTCTTT	CASSLVTGAAEAFF
TRBV11-2	TRBD1	TRBJ1-5	.	TGTGCCAGCAGCCCAGTACAGGGGAGCAATCAGCCCCAGCATTTT	CASSPVQGSNQPQHF
TRBV9	.	TRBJ2-7	.	TGTGCCAGCAGCCCCGCACGAACCGGCGAGCAGTACTTC	CASSPARTGEQYF
TRBV4-1	TRBD1	TRBJ2-7	.	TGCGCCAGCAGCCAAGTTCCCCCCCCGGGACAGGGCTCCTACGAGCAGTACTTC	CASSQVPPPGQGSYEQYF
TRBV28	.	TRBJ1-2	.	TGTGCCAGCAGTTCTCAGGGTTGGAGGGACTATGGCTACACCTTC	CASSSQGWRDYGYTF
TRBV4-1	.	TRBJ1-1	.	TGCGCCAGCAGCCAAGAAGGAGGACCCACTGAAGCTTTCTTT	CASSQEGGPTEAFF
TRBV6-5	TRBD2	TRBJ2-1	.	TGTGCCAGCAGTCCTAGCGGGGAAGCCTACAATGAGCAGTTCTTC	CASSPSGEAYNEQFF
TRBV5-8	.	TRBJ1-3	.	TGTGCCAGCAGCCGGGGACCCAGGGGCTTCTCTGGAAACACCATATATTTT	CASSRGPRGFSGNTIYF
TRBV5-4	TRBD2	TRBJ2-1	.	TGTGCCAGCAGAAAACTAGCGGGGGCCTACAATGAGCAGTTCTTC	CASRKLAGAYNEQFF
TRBV5-1	TRBD1	TRBJ1-5	once	TGCGCCAGCAGCCTGGGACAGCCCAATCAGCCCCAGCATTTT	CASSLGQPNQPQHF
TRBV9	.	TRBJ2-2	.	TGTGCCAGCAGCGTGCCAGGGGGGCAGGGGGCGAACACCGGGGAGCTGTTTTTT	CASSVPGGQGANTGELFF
TRBV6-4	.	TRBJ1-5	.	TGTGCCAGCAGTGAGGGCCCATTTACCCTAGCTAGCAATCAGCCCCAGCATTTT	CASSEGPFTLASNQPQHF